This TCR beta chain was identified during a study of patients and donors after allogeneic stem cell transplantation. With regard to this clonotype: At one of its ends the junction is not consistent with the germline gene, which may arise from a read error.

The germline V gene encodes CDR1 SQVTM and CDR2 ANQGSEA. CDR3 length: 11 residues. MiXCR, applied by TCRdb to the RT-PCR reads, yields one record per CDR3 protein. The sample holds around 200,000 distinct CDR3 sequences, 35% to 45% seen once. The clonotype originates from a human donor who was either an allogeneic HSCT recipient or a stem cell or donor lymphocyte infusion donor (not recorded which). It is not recorded whose cells these are; they may come from a transplant donor. V usage is TRBV29-1 and J usage is TRBJ1-2; no reliable D call. Sequencing used blood, either unsorted or a sorted T cell fraction (not recorded which). The CDR3 spells CSVWTPYGSTF. Here the CDR3 DNA reads TGCAGCGTCTGGACCCCCTATGGCTCCACCTTC.